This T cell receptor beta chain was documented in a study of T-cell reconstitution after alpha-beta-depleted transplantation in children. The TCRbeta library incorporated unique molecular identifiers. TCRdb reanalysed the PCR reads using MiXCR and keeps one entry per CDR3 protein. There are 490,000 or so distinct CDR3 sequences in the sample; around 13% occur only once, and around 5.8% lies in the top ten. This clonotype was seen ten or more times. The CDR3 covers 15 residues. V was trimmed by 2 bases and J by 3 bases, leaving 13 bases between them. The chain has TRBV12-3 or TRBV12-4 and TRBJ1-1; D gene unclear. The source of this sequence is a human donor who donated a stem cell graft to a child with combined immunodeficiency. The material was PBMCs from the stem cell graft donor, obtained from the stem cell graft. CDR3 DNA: TGTGCCAGCAGTTTAATGGCTACGTCGGACACTGAAGCTTTCTTT. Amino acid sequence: CASSLMATSDTEAFF.